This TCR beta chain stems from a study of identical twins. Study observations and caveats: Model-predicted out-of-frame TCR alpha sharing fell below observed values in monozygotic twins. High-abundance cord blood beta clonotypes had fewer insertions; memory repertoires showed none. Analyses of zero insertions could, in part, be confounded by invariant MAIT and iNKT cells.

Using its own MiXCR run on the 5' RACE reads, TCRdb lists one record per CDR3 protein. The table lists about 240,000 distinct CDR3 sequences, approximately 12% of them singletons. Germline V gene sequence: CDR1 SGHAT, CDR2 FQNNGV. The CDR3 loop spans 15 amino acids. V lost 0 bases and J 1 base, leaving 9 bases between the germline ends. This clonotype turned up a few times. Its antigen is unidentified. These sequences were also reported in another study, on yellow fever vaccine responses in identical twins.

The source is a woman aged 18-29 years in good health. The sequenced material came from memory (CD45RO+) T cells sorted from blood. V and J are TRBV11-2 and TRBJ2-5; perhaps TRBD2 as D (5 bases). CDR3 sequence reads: CASSLDRGTQETQYF. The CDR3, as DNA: TGTGCCAGCAGCTTAGATCGGGGTACCCAAGAGACCCAGTACTTC.